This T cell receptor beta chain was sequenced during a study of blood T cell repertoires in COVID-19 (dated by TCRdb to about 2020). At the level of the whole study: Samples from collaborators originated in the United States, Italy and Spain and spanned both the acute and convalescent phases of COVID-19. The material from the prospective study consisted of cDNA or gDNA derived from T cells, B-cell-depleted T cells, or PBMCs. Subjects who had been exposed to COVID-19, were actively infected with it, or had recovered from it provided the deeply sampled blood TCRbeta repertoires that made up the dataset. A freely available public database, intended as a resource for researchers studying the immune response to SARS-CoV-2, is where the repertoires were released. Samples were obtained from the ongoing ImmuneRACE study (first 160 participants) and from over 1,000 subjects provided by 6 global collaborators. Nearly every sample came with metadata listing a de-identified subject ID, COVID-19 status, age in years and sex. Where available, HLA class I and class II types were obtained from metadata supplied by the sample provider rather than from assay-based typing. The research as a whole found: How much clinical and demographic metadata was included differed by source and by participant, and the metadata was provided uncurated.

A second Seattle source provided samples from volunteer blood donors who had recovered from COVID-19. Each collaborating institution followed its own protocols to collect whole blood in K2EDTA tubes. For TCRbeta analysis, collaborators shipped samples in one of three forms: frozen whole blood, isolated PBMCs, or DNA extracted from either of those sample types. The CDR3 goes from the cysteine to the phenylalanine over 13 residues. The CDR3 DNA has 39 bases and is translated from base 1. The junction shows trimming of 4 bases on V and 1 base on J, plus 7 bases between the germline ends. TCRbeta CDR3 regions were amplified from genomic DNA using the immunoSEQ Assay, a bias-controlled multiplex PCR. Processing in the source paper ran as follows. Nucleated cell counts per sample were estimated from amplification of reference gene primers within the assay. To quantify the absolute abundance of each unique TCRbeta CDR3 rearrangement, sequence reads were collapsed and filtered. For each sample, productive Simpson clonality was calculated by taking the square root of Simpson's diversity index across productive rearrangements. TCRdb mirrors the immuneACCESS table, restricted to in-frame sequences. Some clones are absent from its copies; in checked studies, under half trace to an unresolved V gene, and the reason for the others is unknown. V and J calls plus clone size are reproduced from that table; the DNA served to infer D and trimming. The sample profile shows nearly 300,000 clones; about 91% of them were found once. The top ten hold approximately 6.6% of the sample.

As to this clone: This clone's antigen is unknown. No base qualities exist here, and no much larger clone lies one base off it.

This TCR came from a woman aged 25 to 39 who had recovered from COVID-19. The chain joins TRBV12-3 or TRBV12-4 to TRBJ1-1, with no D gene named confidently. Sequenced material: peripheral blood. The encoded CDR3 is CASSYNRNTEAFF. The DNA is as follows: TGTGCCAGCAGTTATAATAGGAACACTGAAGCTTTCTTT.